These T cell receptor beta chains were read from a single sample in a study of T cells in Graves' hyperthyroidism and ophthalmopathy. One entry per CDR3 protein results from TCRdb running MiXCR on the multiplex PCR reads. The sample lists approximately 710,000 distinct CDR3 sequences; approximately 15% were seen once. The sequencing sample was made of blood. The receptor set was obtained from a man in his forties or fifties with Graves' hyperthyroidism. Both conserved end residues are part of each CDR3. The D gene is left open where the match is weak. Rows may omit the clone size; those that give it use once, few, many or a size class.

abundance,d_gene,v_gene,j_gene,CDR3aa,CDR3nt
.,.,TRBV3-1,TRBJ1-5,CASSQVQSNQPQHF,TGTGCCAGCAGCCAAGTACAGTCCAATCAGCCCCAGCATTTT
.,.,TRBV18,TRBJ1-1,CASSQGDRREEAFF,TGTGCCAGCTCCCAGGGTGACAGGAGGGAGGAAGCTTTCTTT
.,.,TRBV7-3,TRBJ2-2,CAGSVLTGELFF,TGTGCCGGCAGCGTCCTCACCGGGGAGCTGTTTTTT
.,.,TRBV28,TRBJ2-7,CASSYRGSEQYF,TGTGCCAGCAGTTATAGGGGGAGCGAGCAGTACTTC
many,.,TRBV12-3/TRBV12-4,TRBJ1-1,CASSLAQGQKNTEAFF,TGTGCCAGCAGTTTAGCGCAAGGGCAGAAGAACACTGAAGCTTTCTTT
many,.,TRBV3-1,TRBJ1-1,CASSQERRRADGAFF,TGTGCCAGCAGCCAAGAGAGGAGACGGGCGGACGGAGCTTTCTTT
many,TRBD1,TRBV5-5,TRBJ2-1,CASSRTGGYEQFF,TGTGCCAGCAGCCGGACAGGGGGCTATGAGCAGTTCTTC
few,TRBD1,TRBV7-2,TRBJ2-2,CASNKQGAGTGELFF,TGTGCCAGCAACAAACAGGGGGCAGGGACCGGGGAGCTGTTTTTT
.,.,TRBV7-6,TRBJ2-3,CASSLITADTQYF,TGTGCCAGCAGCCTCATCACAGCAGATACGCAGTATTTT
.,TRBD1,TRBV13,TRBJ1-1,CASSALGQGNTEAFF,TGTGCCAGCAGCGCTCTTGGACAGGGGAACACTGAAGCTTTCTTT